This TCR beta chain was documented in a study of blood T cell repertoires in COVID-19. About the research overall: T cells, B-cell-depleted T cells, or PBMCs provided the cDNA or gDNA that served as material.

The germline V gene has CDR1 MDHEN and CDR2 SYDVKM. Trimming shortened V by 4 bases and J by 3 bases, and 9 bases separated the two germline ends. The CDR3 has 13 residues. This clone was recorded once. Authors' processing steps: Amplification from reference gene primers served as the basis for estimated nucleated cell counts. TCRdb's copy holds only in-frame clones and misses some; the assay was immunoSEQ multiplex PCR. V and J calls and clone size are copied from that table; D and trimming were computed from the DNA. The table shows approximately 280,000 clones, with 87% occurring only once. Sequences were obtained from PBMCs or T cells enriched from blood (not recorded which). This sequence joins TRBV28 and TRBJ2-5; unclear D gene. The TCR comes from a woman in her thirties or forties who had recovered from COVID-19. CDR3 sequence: CASSSPREETQYF. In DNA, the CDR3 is TGTGCCAGCAGTTCACCCCGAGAAGAGACCCAGTACTTC.